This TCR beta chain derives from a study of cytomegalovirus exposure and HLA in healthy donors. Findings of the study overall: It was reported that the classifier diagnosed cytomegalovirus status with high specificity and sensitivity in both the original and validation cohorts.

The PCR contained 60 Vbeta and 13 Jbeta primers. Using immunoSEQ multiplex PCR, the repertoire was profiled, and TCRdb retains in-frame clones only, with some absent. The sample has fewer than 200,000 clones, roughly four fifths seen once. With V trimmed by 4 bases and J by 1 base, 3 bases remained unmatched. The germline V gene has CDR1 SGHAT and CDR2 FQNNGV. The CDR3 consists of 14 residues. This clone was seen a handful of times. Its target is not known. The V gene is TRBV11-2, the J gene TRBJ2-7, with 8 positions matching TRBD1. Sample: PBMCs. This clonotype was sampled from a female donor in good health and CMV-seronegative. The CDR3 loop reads CASSSNRGSYEQYF. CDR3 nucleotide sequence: TGTGCCAGCAGCTCCAACAGGGGGTCCTACGAGCAGTACTTC.